One sample yielded the 23 T cell receptor beta chains listed below, sequenced in a study of cytomegalovirus exposure and HLA in healthy donors. The PCR made use of 60 Vbeta and 13 Jbeta primers. TCRdb keeps only in-frame clones here, not all; method: immunoSEQ multiplex PCR. The data show 95,000 or so clones, roughly 79% seen once. Sequencing was done on a sample of PBMCs. Receptors were obtained from a woman aged 65 to 85 in good health and CMV-seropositive.

The chain uses TRBV13 and TRBJ1-1; no clear D gene. Germline V gene lookup returns CDR1 PRHDT and CDR2 FYEKMQ (reference sequence). V was cut by 2 bases and J by 0 bases, with 7 bases left in between. This CDR3 is built from 14 residues. The CDR3 protein is CASSLRGVNTEAFF. CDR3 DNA sequence: TGTGCCAGCAGCTTACGGGGTGTGAACACTGAAGCTTTCTTT.

This chain connects TRBV7-3 to TRBJ2-3; D may be TRBD1 (5 bases). Germline loops: CDR1 SGHTA, CDR2 FQGTGA. Between the trimmed V and J ends, which lost 3 bases and 6 bases, there was a span of 16 bases. This CDR3 is 15 amino acids long. The CDR3 sequence is CASSFGRAGADTQYF. In DNA, the CDR3 is TGTGCCAGCAGCTTCGGCAGGGCCGGAGCCGATACGCAGTATTTT. The full variable domain, its missing parts supplied by reference TRBV7-3 and TRBJ2-3, is GAGVSQTPSNKVTEKGKYVELRCDPISGHTALYWYRQSLGQGPEFLIYFQGTGAADDSGLPNDRFFAVRPEGSVSTLKIQRTERGDSAVYLCASSFGRAGADTQYFGPGTRLTVL.

The chain has TRBV4-1 and TRBJ1-6; D gene uncertain. Trimming shortened V by 0 bases and J by 13 bases, and 13 bases separated the two germline ends. The germline V gene encodes CDR1 MGHRA and CDR2 YSYEKL. This CDR3 region has 14 residues. The CDR3 reads CASSQDAVRNPLHF. In DNA, the CDR3 is TGCGCCAGCAGCCAAGATGCGGTGCGAAATCCCCTCCACTTT.

The chain carries TRBV7-9 and TRBJ2-7; 7 bases are shared with TRBD2. J gave up 4 bases and V 0 bases, and 6 bases lay outside the gene matches. The CDR3 length is 15 residues. Germline assignment: CDR1 SEHNR and CDR2 FQNEAQ (reference sequence). The CDR3 is CASSLANLAEYEQYF. DNA for the CDR3: TGTGCCAGCAGCTTAGCGAACCTAGCGGAATACGAGCAGTACTTC.

This rearrangement joins TRBV27 to TRBJ1-2; 7 nucleotides match TRBD1. The CDR3 is 15 amino acids. The J segment lost 4 bases and the V segment lost 0 bases, leaving 5 bases of the junction unmatched. Germline loops: CDR1 MNHEY, CDR2 SMNVEV (reference sequence). For the CDR3, the DNA is TGTGCCAGCAGTTTATCAGGGGGCAGTACCTATGGCTACACCTTC. Translating it yields CASSLSGGSTYGYTF.

This clone was picked up one time. The V gene is TRBV7-8, the J gene TRBJ2-1; the match to TRBD2 covers 7 bases. V was pared by 5 bases and J by 7 bases, with 14 bases of the junction left unmatched. The length of the CDR3 is 16 residues. From germline, CDR1 is SGHVS and CDR2 FQNEAQ. The CDR3 nucleotides are TGTGCCAGCAGCCTCCACTTAGCGGGCCTGCGAAATGAGCAGTTCTTC. Translating it yields CASSLHLAGLRNEQFF.

This clone was observed once. This chain joins TRBV30 and TRBJ2-7, with D possibly being TRBD2 (5 bases). This CDR3 contains 13 residues. V lost 5 bases and J 1 base, leaving 12 bases between the germline ends. Germline V lookup: CDR1 GTSNPN, CDR2 SVGIG (reference sequence). DNA of the CDR3: TGTGCCTGGGCGCCCGGGATTTCCTACGAGCAGTACTTC. Encoded protein: CAWAPGISYEQYF.

This clone was detected only once. The CDR3 DNA reads as TGTGCCAGCAGTGGGACAGGGGTACCAGATACGCAGTATTTT. Translating gives CASSGTGVPDTQYF. The V and J genes are TRBV6-1 and TRBJ2-3; 9 bases map to TRBD1. With V trimmed by 4 bases and J by 4 bases, 3 bases remained unmatched. Germline lookup yields CDR1 MNHNS and CDR2 SASEGT. The CDR3 is 14 residues long.

The V gene is TRBV6-4, the J gene TRBJ2-3, with 11 positions matching TRBD1. V shed 0 bases, J shed 4 bases, and the junction held 0 bases outside the gene matches. In germline, CDR1 is MRHNA, CDR2 SNTAGT. CDR3 length equals 15 residues. The DNA of the CDR3 is TGTGCCAGCAGTGACTCGGGACAGGGGGCAGATACGCAGTATTTT. Encoded protein: CASSDSGQGADTQYF.

The chain has TRBV15 and TRBJ1-4; 9 bases fit TRBD1. V lost 0 bases, J lost 8 bases, and 10 bases stayed unmatched. The CDR3 extends over 17 amino acids. CDR1 is LNHNV and CDR2 is YYDKDF in the germline V gene (reference sequence). CDR3 sequence reads: CATSREGTGSGGEKLFF. DNA of the CDR3: TGTGCCACCAGCAGAGAAGGGACAGGGTCTGGCGGGGAAAAACTGTTTTTT.

The chain is built from TRBV10-3 and TRBJ2-3; TRBD2 aligns across 7 bases. The length of the CDR3 is 13 residues. With V trimmed by 8 bases and J by 4 bases, 6 bases remained unmatched. Germline V gene data show CDR1 as ENHRY and CDR2 as SYGVKD. In DNA, the CDR3 is TGTGCCATCCCAGGCGGGAGCCCAGATACGCAGTATTTT. Protein: CAIPGGSPDTQYF.

This sequence joins TRBV18 and TRBJ2-1; tentatively, D is TRBD2 (6 bases). The CDR3 spans 14 residues. The germline V gene encodes CDR1 KGHSH and CDR2 LQKENI. V lost 4 bases and J lost 4, with 11 bases in between. Here the CDR3 reads CASSRTSHYNEQFF. In DNA, the CDR3 is TGTGCCAGCTCACGAACTAGCCATTACAATGAGCAGTTCTTC.

This clone has just one count. The DNA for the CDR3 is TGTGCCAGCAGCCGGACAGGACCTAAGCAGTTCTTC. Its protein product is CASSRTGPKQFF. The V call is TRBV14, the J call TRBJ2-1; the match to TRBD1 covers 7 bases. Per the germline V gene, CDR1 is SGHDN and CDR2 is FVKESK. J was trimmed by 11 bases and V by 4 bases; bases with no gene match: 5. The CDR3 is 12 amino acids.

The V call is TRBV7-9, the J call TRBJ1-2, with D maybe TRBD1 (5 bases). Germline CDR1 and CDR2: SEHNR and FQNEAQ (reference sequence). The V gene lost 5 bases and the J gene lost 8 bases, with 18 bases spanning the gap. This CDR3 contains 14 residues. This CDR3 is CASSKAPTAGGYTF. In DNA, the CDR3 is TGTGCCAGCAGCAAAGCCCCGACAGCAGGCGGCTACACCTTC. The full variable domain, rest sourced from reference TRBV7-9 and TRBJ1-2, is DTGVSQNPRHKITKRGQNVTFRCDPISEHNRLYWYRQTLGQGPEFLTYFQNEAQLEKSRLLSDRFSAERPKGSFSTLEIQRTEQGDSAMYLCASSKAPTAGGYTFGSGTRLTVV.

The chain combines TRBV7-2 with TRBJ2-1; 9 bases are a match to TRBD2. Germline lookup yields CDR1 SGHTA and CDR2 FQGNSA. The CDR3 length is 15 residues. The V segment lost 5 bases and the J segment 6 bases; nucleotides outside the gene matches: 8. This CDR3 is CASSPAAGGPNEQFF. For the CDR3, the DNA is TGTGCCAGCAGCCCAGCGGCGGGAGGGCCCAATGAGCAGTTCTTC.

V and J are TRBV28 and TRBJ1-5; the match to TRBD1 covers 10 bases. Germline V CDR1 and CDR2: MDHEN, SYDVKM. The CDR3 is 15 residues long. Trimming took 6 bases from V and 6 from J; bases not matched to a gene: 8. CDR3 loop: CASRGQGQGLQPQHF. CDR3 bases: TGTGCCAGCAGGGGTCAGGGACAGGGGCTTCAGCCCCAGCATTTT.

The chain links TRBV29-1 to TRBJ2-7; 12 bases agree with TRBD2. Germline values: CDR1 SQVTM, CDR2 ANQGSEA. The CDR3 has 14 amino acids. Germline trimming cut 6 bases from V and 3 bases from J; bases unmatched to any gene: 6. CDR3 region: CSVRGLAGHYEQYF. The DNA for the CDR3 is TGCAGCGTGCGGGGACTAGCGGGCCACTACGAGCAGTACTTC.

The V call is TRBV27, the J call TRBJ2-5, with 11 bases lining up with TRBD1. Per the germline V gene, CDR1 is MNHEY and CDR2 is SMNVEV (reference sequence). The CDR3 loop spans 16 amino acids. V shed 7 bases and J 11 bases; nucleotides not matched to a gene: 18. CDR3 nucleotide sequence: TGTGCCAGCACTACTACGCGGACAGGGGGCTTGGGGGAGCAGTACTTC. Residues: CASTTTRTGGLGEQYF.

The CDR3 protein is CASSSFGGSNYEQYF. CDR3 DNA: TGTGCCAGCAGTTCCTTTGGAGGGTCCAACTACGAGCAGTACTTC. The genes are TRBV28 and TRBJ2-7; D may be TRBD2 (6 bases). Trimming removed 4 bases from V and 3 bases from J, with 16 bases in between. Germline V lookup: CDR1 MDHEN, CDR2 SYDVKM. CDR3 size: 15 residues.

This clone was picked up a small number of times. The chain links TRBV19 to TRBJ2-1, with 10 bases identical to TRBD2. This CDR3 comprises 15 residues. J lost 0 bases, V lost 6 bases, and 2 bases had no gene match. Per the germline V gene, CDR1 is LNHDA and CDR2 is SQIVND (reference sequence). The CDR3 DNA follows: TGTGCCAGTAGACTAGCGGGGAGCTCCTACAATGAGCAGTTCTTC. It specifies CASRLAGSSYNEQFF.

The gene calls are TRBV6-5 and TRBJ1-2, with a weak D call TRBD1 (5 bases). The CDR3 consists of 15 residues. Germline-derived CDR1 and CDR2 are MNHEY and SVGAGI. Trimming took 2 bases from V and 4 from J, leaving 14 bases between them. DNA for the CDR3: TGTGCCAGCAGTTACCCGACAGATGTATTCTATGGCTACACCTTC. Translated, it gives CASSYPTDVFYGYTF.

The genes are TRBV5-4 and TRBJ2-5; 7 bases align to TRBD1. The V gene end was trimmed by 2 bases and the J gene end by 4 bases; junction bases not matched to a gene: 5. The CDR3 is made up of 14 amino acids. Germline V gives CDR1 SGHNT, CDR2 YYREEE (reference sequence). The CDR3 bases are TGTGCCAGCAGCTTACGACAGGGTACAGAGACCCAGTACTTC. Amino acid sequence: CASSLRQGTETQYF.

In nucleotides, the CDR3 is TGTGCCAGCAGTTACTCGTTCGGGGTCCAAGAGACCCAGTACTTC. This translates into CASSYSFGVQETQYF. V gene TRBV6-5 combines with J gene TRBJ2-5, with a possible D match to TRBD2 (5 bases). Germline V gives CDR1 MNHEY, CDR2 SVGAGI. V lost 0 bases to trimming and J lost 1 base, with 9 bases between them. The CDR3 loop spans 15 amino acids.